This T cell receptor beta chain was captured in a study of shared clonotypes between healthy human individuals. The study, taken as a whole, reports: Sharing across a few donors was seen in around 5% of naive CD4 clonotypes.

With respect to this clone: Its antigen is currently unknown.

V lost 2 bases and J 7 bases, leaving 12 bases between the germline ends. The CDR3 runs 14 residues. Germline CDR1 MGHRA, CDR2 YSYEKL. Data came from immunoSEQ multiplex PCR; TCRdb stores just in-frame clones and leaves some out. The sample yields hundreds of thousands of clones, about 74% seen once. The chain employs TRBV4-1 and TRBJ2-1, with a weak D call TRBD2 (6 bases). This clonotype was sampled from a woman under 40 in good health. Sequenced input: memory CD4+ T cells sorted from blood. The sample's subset: CD45RA-negative fraction. CDR3 region: CASSQPRRGNEQFF. CDR3 coding DNA: TGCGCCAGCAGCCAACCCCGCCGGGGGAATGAGCAGTTCTTC.